These 26 T cell receptor beta chains originate from one sample sequenced in a study of shared clonotypes between healthy human individuals. Profiling relied on immunoSEQ multiplex PCR, and the TCRdb table lists in-frame clones only, not all of them. The table shows about 1.5 million clones, with around 97% occurring only once. Sequencing was carried out using naive CD4+ T cells sorted from blood. Documented subset: CD45RA+ positively selected. The receptors originated from a man between 25 and 39 years old in good health.

This clone was counted once. The genes are TRBV9 and TRBJ2-7; 7 bases are shared with TRBD2. This CDR3 region has 14 residues. Germline V CDR1 and CDR2: SGDLS, YYNGEE. The V segment lost 4 bases and the J segment 5 bases; nucleotides outside the gene matches: 9. CDR3 DNA: TGTGCCAGCAGCCGAGGACTAGGTGGGGACGAGCAGTACTTC. Translating gives CASSRGLGGDEQYF.

The J gene is TRBJ2-7, the V gene TRBV2; the D call may be TRBD1 or TRBD2 (5 bases each). Trimming left V 6 bases short and J 0 bases short, with 12 bases between. CDR1 is SNHLY and CDR2 is FYNNEI in the germline V gene. The CDR3 spans 14 residues. The DNA for the CDR3 is TGTGCCAGCAGGAGGGGAGACCACTCCTACGAGCAGTACTTC. Protein product: CASRRGDHSYEQYF. The full variable domain, rest sourced from reference TRBV2 and TRBJ2-7, is EPEVTQTPSHQVTQMGQEVILRCVPISNHLYFYWYRQILGQKVEFLVSFYNNEISEKSEIFDDQFSVERPDGSNFTLKIRSTKLEDSAMYFCASRRGDHSYEQYFGPGTRLTVT.

The chain joins TRBV28 to TRBJ1-5; TRBD1 aligns across 10 bases. Germline V gene data show CDR1 as MDHEN and CDR2 as SYDVKM. This CDR3 comprises 14 residues. The J segment lost 9 bases and the V segment lost 7 bases, leaving 9 bases of the junction unmatched. The CDR3 bases are TGTGCCAGCAAGGGACAGGGGCGGTTGTTGCCCCAGCATTTT. Translation gives CASKGQGRLLPQHF.

The chain is built from TRBV2 and TRBJ2-2; TRBD1 matches at 7 bases. Germline lookup yields CDR1 SNHLY and CDR2 FYNNEI. V dropped 6 bases and J dropped 4; count of bases not matched to a gene: 2. The CDR3 runs 13 residues. The CDR3 loop is CASRGTATGELFF. The DNA of the CDR3 is TGTGCCAGCAGGGGGACAGCCACCGGGGAGCTGTTTTTT.

The gene calls are TRBV25-1 and TRBJ2-7; D is unclear. The CDR3 contains 12 residues. CDR1 and CDR2 (germline): MGHDK, SYGVNS. V gave up 6 bases and J gave up 3 bases, with 9 bases separating them. CDR3 in amino acids: CASRPSGYEQYF. The CDR3 DNA sequence: TGTGCCAGCAGGCCCTCAGGCTACGAGCAGTACTTC.

The sample holds one count of this clone. The DNA of the CDR3 is TGCGCCAGCAGCCAAAGGGATCCTACGAGGGAGCAGTACTTC. Translation gives CASSQRDPTREQYF. The genes are TRBV4-1 and TRBJ2-7; D unclear. CDR1 is MGHRA, CDR2 YSYEKL, per germline. CDR3 length: 14 amino acids. V was trimmed by 2 bases and J by 7 bases, leaving 15 bases between them.

The chain recombines TRBV5-1 with TRBJ2-1, with D possibly TRBD1 on 5 matching bases. Germline V gene sequence: CDR1 SGHRS, CDR2 YFSETQ. The ends were cut back, 7 bases at V and 4 bases at J, with 12 bases in the middle. The CDR3 extends over 13 amino acids. The CDR3 coding sequence is TGCGCCAGCGCGGTACAGGAGTACAATGAGCAGTTCTTC. Translated: CASAVQEYNEQFF.

This clone was picked up one time. This chain links TRBV10-3 with TRBJ2-3; 7 bases agree with TRBD2. Germline CDR1 is ENHRY and CDR2 is SYGVKD. V shed 10 bases, J shed 1 base, and the junction held 8 bases outside the gene matches. The CDR3 is 14 residues long. CDR3 nucleotides: TGTGCCAGCACGTCGGGAGGCGGCACAGATACGCAGTATTTT. Translating gives CASTSGGGTDTQYF.

The rearrangement joins TRBV28 to TRBJ1-5; D perhaps matches TRBD1 (5 bases). Trimming removed 6 bases from V and 6 bases from J, with 18 bases in between. In germline, CDR1 is MDHEN, CDR2 SYDVKM. The CDR3 runs 15 residues. The CDR3 bases are TGTGCCAGCAGCCCTATACAGGCTTCAAGTCAGCCCCAGCATTTT. Translation: CASSPIQASSQPQHF.

The chain recombines TRBV5-5 with TRBJ2-7; no definite D call. Per germline, CDR1 SGHKS and CDR2 YYEKEE (reference sequence). The ends were cut back, 0 bases at V and 1 base at J, with 8 bases in the middle. The CDR3 sequence is 14 residues long. The CDR3 nucleotides read TGTGCCAGCAGCTTGGACAGCTTTTCCTACGAGCAGTACTTC. It specifies CASSLDSFSYEQYF.

The V gene is TRBV28, the J gene TRBJ2-3; D is uncertain. Trimming removed 5 bases at V and 1 base at J, with 19 bases between. The germline CDR1 and CDR2 sequences are MDHEN and SYDVKM. CDR3 size: 17 residues. In DNA, the CDR3 is TGTGCCAGCAGTCCGACCGCCACACGGTCAGGCACAGATACGCAGTATTTT. This gives the protein CASSPTATRSGTDTQYF.

In its sample, this clone was seen once. This rearrangement joins TRBV28 to TRBJ1-5; 7 bases match TRBD1. This CDR3 comprises 15 residues. The ends lost 6 bases at V and 7 bases at J; junction bases unmatched: 12. Germline V gives CDR1 MDHEN, CDR2 SYDVKM. CDR3 protein: CASRMGGGSGQPQHF. In DNA form, the CDR3 reads TGTGCCAGCAGAATGGGAGGGGGCAGCGGGCAGCCCCAGCATTTT.

The CDR3: CASSHGTVQETQYF. The CDR3 region has the DNA TGCGCCAGCAGCCACGGGACAGTCCAAGAGACCCAGTACTTC. The rearrangement uses TRBV5-1 and TRBJ2-5, with TRBD1 matching 7 bases. Germline V gene sequence: CDR1 SGHRS, CDR2 YFSETQ. V trimming: 4 bases; J trimming: 1 base; junction bases outside the gene matches: 4. The CDR3 has 14 amino acids.

V gene TRBV5-1 combines with J gene TRBJ2-3; TRBD1 might be the D (5 bases). CDR1 and CDR2 (germline): SGHRS, YFSETQ. V lost 0 bases to trimming and J lost 0 bases, with 17 bases between them. The CDR3 covers 18 residues. The CDR3 coding sequence is TGCGCCAGCAGCTTGGGTGACAGCCTCCGGTCCAGCACAGATACGCAGTATTTT. It is translated as CASSLGDSLRSSTDTQYF.

The chain recombines TRBV7-9 with TRBJ2-7; D may be TRBD2 (6 bases). There are 13 residues in the CDR3. Trimming removed 6 bases at V and 0 bases at J, with 9 bases between. Looked up from germline, CDR1 is SEHNR and CDR2 is FQNEAQ (reference sequence). The CDR3 sequence: CASRGGRSYEQYF. For the CDR3, the DNA is TGTGCCAGCAGAGGAGGGCGCTCCTACGAGCAGTACTTC.

The rearrangement uses TRBV5-1 and TRBJ2-5; 8 bases agree with TRBD2. The CDR3 totals 16 residues. V lost 4 bases to trimming and J lost 5 bases; unmatched junction nucleotides: 13. Germline CDR1 reads SGHRS; CDR2 reads YFSETQ. CDR3 sequence: CASSPRAGGSGETQYF. CDR3 sequence (DNA): TGCGCCAGCAGCCCACGGGCGGGAGGCTCTGGGGAGACCCAGTACTTC.

V gene TRBV19 combines with J gene TRBJ2-1; 7 bases are a match to TRBD2. The junction had 14 bases not matched to a gene; V was cut back by 10 bases and J by 5 bases. The V gene's germline CDR1 is LNHDA and CDR2 SQIVND (reference sequence). The CDR3 runs to 15 residues. The CDR3 reads CATLGGRAGDNEQFF. CDR3 in DNA: TGTGCCACCCTGGGGGGGAGGGCCGGGGACAATGAGCAGTTCTTC.

This chain uses TRBV19 with TRBJ1-4; D gene uncertain. The CDR3 totals 15 residues. Trimming removed 6 bases from V and 0 bases from J, with 11 bases in between. In germline, CDR1 is LNHDA, CDR2 SQIVND (reference sequence). Written as DNA, the CDR3 is TGTGCCAGTAGGACCTCTCCCCCAACTAATGAAAAACTGTTTTTT. Translating it yields CASRTSPPTNEKLFF.

The gene calls are TRBV10-2 and TRBJ1-5, with D perhaps matching TRBD1 (5 bases). The V end was cut by 3 bases, the J end by 5 bases, with 11 bases between. Per the germline V gene, CDR1 is WSHSY and CDR2 is SAAADI. This CDR3 spans 14 amino acids. This chain's CDR3 is CASSESGTDQPQHF. In DNA, the CDR3 is TGCGCCAGCAGTGAATCGGGGACGGATCAGCCCCAGCATTTT.

This clone appeared once. The gene calls are TRBV9 and TRBJ2-5, with 15 bases that match TRBD2. Germline CDR1 SGDLS, CDR2 YYNGEE. J lost 4 bases, V lost 0 bases, and 7 bases had no gene match. The CDR3 has 18 residues. The CDR3 DNA reads as TGTGCCAGCAGCGTAGATCCGGGACTAGCGGGAGGTCGAGAGACCCAGTACTTC. This sequence encodes CASSVDPGLAGGRETQYF.

The rearrangement joins TRBV5-4 to TRBJ1-1; D is possibly TRBD1 (6 bases). The V gene lost 4 bases and the J gene lost 1 base, with 14 bases spanning the gap. Germline values: CDR1 SGHNT, CDR2 YYREEE (reference sequence). The CDR3 has 15 residues. The CDR3 region has the DNA TGTGCCAGCAGCCGACCGACAGGCCGGAACACTGAAGCTTTCTTT. This encodes CASSRPTGRNTEAFF.

This chain uses TRBV7-6 with TRBJ2-7, with 8 bases that match TRBD1. V trimming: 4 bases; J trimming: 0 bases; junction bases outside the gene matches: 14. The CDR3 has 18 residues. CDR1 SGHVS and CDR2 FNYEAQ come from the germline V gene. The CDR3 loop reads CASSSSHRQGSLSYEQYF. CDR3 sequence (DNA): TGTGCCAGCAGCTCATCCCACCGACAGGGGTCCCTCTCCTACGAGCAGTACTTC.

A note on this clone: The sample has other DNA sequences that encode this CDR3 too. Here the CDR3 reads CASSLASGSTEAFF. The CDR3 nucleotides are TGTGCCAGCAGCTTGGCCAGTGGTAGCACTGAAGCTTTCTTT. This sequence joins TRBV5-4 and TRBJ1-1, with no clear D. The length of the CDR3 is 14 residues. Trimming stripped 0 bases from V and 4 bases from J, with 10 bases between. Per germline, CDR1 SGHNT and CDR2 YYREEE (reference sequence).

The J gene is TRBJ1-5, the V gene TRBV6-1; TRBD1 matches 8 bases. The CDR3 spans 13 residues. The V gene end was trimmed by 5 bases and the J gene end by 6 bases; junction bases not matched to a gene: 3. Germline V CDR1 and CDR2: MNHNS, SASEGT. CDR3 region: CASSPQGVQPQHF. CDR3 in DNA: TGTGCCAGCAGTCCACAGGGGGTTCAGCCCCAGCATTTT.

CDR3: CASAGLSYGYTF. The CDR3 region has the DNA TGTGCCAGCGCGGGACTCTCTTATGGCTACACCTTC. This rearrangement joins TRBV28 to TRBJ1-2; D might be TRBD1 (5 bases). Per germline, CDR1 MDHEN and CDR2 SYDVKM. Deletions cut 8 bases from V and 5 bases from J, with 12 bases between. This CDR3 spans 12 amino acids.

The chain couples TRBV7-9 to TRBJ1-3; D is ambiguous. Germline values: CDR1 SEHNR, CDR2 FQNEAQ (reference sequence). CDR3 length equals 15 residues. Trimming stripped 4 bases from V and 0 bases from J, with 10 bases between. The CDR3 nucleotides are TGTGCCAGCAGCTCGAGGTTAAGCTCTGGAAACACCATATATTTT. This gives the protein CASSSRLSSGNTIYF.